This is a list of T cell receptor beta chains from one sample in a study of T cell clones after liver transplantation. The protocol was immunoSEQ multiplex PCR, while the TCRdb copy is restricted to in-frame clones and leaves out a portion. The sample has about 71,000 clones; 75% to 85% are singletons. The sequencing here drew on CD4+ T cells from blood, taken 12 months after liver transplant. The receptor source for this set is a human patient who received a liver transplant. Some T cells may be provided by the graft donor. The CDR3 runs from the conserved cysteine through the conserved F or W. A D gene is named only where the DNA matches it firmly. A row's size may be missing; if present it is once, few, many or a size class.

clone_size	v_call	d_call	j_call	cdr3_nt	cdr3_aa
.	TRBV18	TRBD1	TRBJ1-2	TGTGCCAGCTCCCACGGACAGGGGAACTATGGCTACACCTTC	CASSHGQGNYGYTF
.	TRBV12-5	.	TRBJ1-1	TGTGCTAGTGCCCTTTATGGGACTGAAGCTTTCTTT	CASALYGTEAFF
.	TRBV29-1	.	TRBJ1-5	TGCAGCGTTGAAGTCGGGGGGAATCAGCCCCAGCATTTT	CSVEVGGNQPQHF
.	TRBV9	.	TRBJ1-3	TGTGCCAGCAGCCTAGCGGCGTGGTCTGGAAACACCATATATTTT	CASSLAAWSGNTIYF
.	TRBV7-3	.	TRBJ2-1	TGTGCCAGCACCCCCGTAGCGTGGGCCCGCAATGAGCAGTTCTTC	CASTPVAWARNEQFF
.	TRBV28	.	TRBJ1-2	TGTGCCAGCAGCTGGACAGAAGTCTATGGCTACACCTTC	CASSWTEVYGYTF
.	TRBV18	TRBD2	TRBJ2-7	TGTGCCAGCTCACCCGACTCAACTAGCGGGAGAGAGTACTTC	CASSPDSTSGREYF
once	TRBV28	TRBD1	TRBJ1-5	TGTGCCAGCAGCTCGATCGACAGGGGGAGTAGCAATCAGCCCCAGCATTTT	CASSSIDRGSSNQPQHF
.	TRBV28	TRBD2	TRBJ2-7	TGTGCCAGCAGTTTTAGCGGGGGCTCCTACGAGCAGTACTTC	CASSFSGGSYEQYF
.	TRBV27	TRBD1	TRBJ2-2	TGTGCCAGCAGTCCTAGGGGGACAGGGCGGGCCGGGGAGCTGTTTTTT	CASSPRGTGRAGELFF
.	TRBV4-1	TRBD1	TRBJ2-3	TGCGCCAGCAGCCAGGGGACAGGGTGGCAGACAGATACGCAGTATTTT	CASSQGTGWQTDTQYF
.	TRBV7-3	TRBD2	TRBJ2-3	TGTGCCAGCAGCCCTAGGGCTAGCGGACGCACAGATACGCAGTATTTT	CASSPRASGRTDTQYF
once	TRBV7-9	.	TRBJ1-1	TGTGCCAGCAGTCCCGACCACCGTGAAGCTTTCTTT	CASSPDHREAFF
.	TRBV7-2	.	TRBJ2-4	TGTGCCAGCAGCTTAGGTCAGCTAGCCAAAAACATTCAGTACTTC	CASSLGQLAKNIQYF
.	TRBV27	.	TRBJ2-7	TGTGCCAGCAGTAGCAGGGAAACATACGAGCAGTACTTC	CASSSRETYEQYF
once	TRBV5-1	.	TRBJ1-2	TGCGCCAGCAGCCAGTCCGGGACCGAGGTGGGTGGCTACACCTTC	CASSQSGTEVGGYTF
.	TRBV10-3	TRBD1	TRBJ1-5	TGTGCCATCAGGAGGGACAGGGGGGATCAGCCCCAGCATTTT	CAIRRDRGDQPQHF
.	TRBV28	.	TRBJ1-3	TGTGCCAGCAGTCCCCCCCCCGTACAGGATTGGAGAAACACCATATATTTT	CASSPPPVQDWRNTIYF
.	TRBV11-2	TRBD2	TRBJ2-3	TGTGCCAGCAGCTTAGTGCTCGGTCGGGGGGACGATACGCAGTATTTT	CASSLVLGRGDDTQYF
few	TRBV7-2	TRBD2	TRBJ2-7	TGTGCCAGCAGCTTAGTGGGGGGGATCAACTCCTACGAGCAGTACTTC	CASSLVGGINSYEQYF
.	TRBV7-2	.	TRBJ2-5	TGTGCCAGCAGGATCTATGAGACCCAGTACTTC	CASRIYETQYF
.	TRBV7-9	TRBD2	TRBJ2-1	TGTGCCAGCAGCTTAGCGAGCGGGAGGCCCACTGAGCAGTTCTTC	CASSLASGRPTEQFF
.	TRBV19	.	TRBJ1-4	TGTGCCAGTAGTAAGGGAGTCGGTGAAAAACTGTTTTTT	CASSKGVGEKLFF
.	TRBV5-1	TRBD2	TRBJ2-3	TGCGCCAGCAGCTTGCGGCCCCTAGCGGGAGCCAAAGATACGCAGTATTTT	CASSLRPLAGAKDTQYF